This is a list of T cell receptor beta chains from one sample in a study of blood T cell repertoires in COVID-19. Using immunoSEQ multiplex PCR, the repertoire was profiled, and TCRdb retains in-frame clones only, with some absent. The sample holds 180,000 or so clones, 90% seen once. The sequencing input was peripheral blood. These receptors originate from a man aged 50 to 60 with acute or convalescent COVID-19. CDR3s include the opening cysteine and the closing phenylalanine or tryptophan. The D gene is left open where the match is weak. A row's size may be missing; if present it is once, few, many or a size class.

J,V,D,size,DNA,CDR3
TRBJ2-7,TRBV5-5,TRBD2,-,TGTGCCAGCAGCCCGGCGGGGTGGCTAGCGGGCGGAGAGCAGTACTTC,CASSPAGWLAGGEQYF
TRBJ1-4,TRBV6-2/TRBV6-3,TRBD1,-,TGTGCCAGCAGTTCCCTCGGGACAGGGGACGAAAAACTGTTTTTT,CASSSLGTGDEKLFF
TRBJ1-1,TRBV5-1,-,once,TGCGCCAGCAGCCATTGGGGGGGCGCGGGCACTGAAGCTTTCTTT,CASSHWGGAGTEAFF
TRBJ2-1,TRBV9,TRBD2,-,TGTGCCAGCAGCGTAGGAGCGGGAGGATACAATGAGCAGTTCTTC,CASSVGAGGYNEQFF
TRBJ2-5,TRBV18,-,-,TGTGCCAGCTCAAGGGGGGGCCCGGAGACCCAGTACTTC,CASSRGGPETQYF
TRBJ1-2,TRBV24-1,-,-,TGTGCCACCAGTGGGGCCACTAACTATGGCTACACCTTC,CATSGATNYGYTF
TRBJ2-7,TRBV3-1/TRBV3-2,-,-,TGTGCCAGCAGCCTTTGGACTAACCCATACGAGCAGTACTTC,CASSLWTNPYEQYF
TRBJ2-7,TRBV28,TRBD2,-,TGTGCCAGCAGTTCGTTAGCGGGAGTGTTCGAGCAGTACTTC,CASSSLAGVFEQYF
TRBJ2-1,TRBV11-2,-,-,TGTGCCAGCAGCTCCCTACGGCGGGTATACAATGAGCAGTTCTTC,CASSSLRRVYNEQFF
TRBJ2-3,TRBV5-1,-,-,TGCGCCAGCAGCTTCTCCGTCGGGGGAGTAGATACGCAGTATTTT,CASSFSVGGVDTQYF
TRBJ1-2,TRBV27,TRBD1,-,TGTGCCAGCAGAGACAGGGGCTATGGCTACACCTTC,CASRDRGYGYTF
TRBJ2-7,TRBV15,-,-,TGTGCCACCAGCAGAGATCTTGGGGGGACCTACGAGCAGTACTTC,CATSRDLGGTYEQYF
TRBJ2-1,TRBV24-1,TRBD2,-,TGTGCCACCAGTGAAAGACTAGCGGGAGTGGATGAGCAGTTCTTC,CATSERLAGVDEQFF
TRBJ2-7,TRBV4-1,-,-,TGCGCCAGCAGCCTCCCGAATCGGGGGGCAGTCCATTACGAGCAGTACTTC,CASSLPNRGAVHYEQYF
TRBJ2-3,TRBV27,TRBD1,-,TGTGCCAGCAGTCGGACAGGGAGCACAGATACGCAGTATTTT,CASSRTGSTDTQYF
TRBJ1-2,TRBV9,-,-,TGTGCCAGCAGCGTAGGTCTTCGGGGAGGCTACACCTTC,CASSVGLRGGYTF
TRBJ2-1,TRBV9,-,-,TGTGCCAGCAGCGTCAGGGCCGTTCCCCTCTACAATGAGCAGTTCTTC,CASSVRAVPLYNEQFF
TRBJ2-1,TRBV4-2,TRBD2,-,TGTGCCAGCAGCCAAGCTCGACTAGCGGGGGGGGACAATGAGCAGTTCTTC,CASSQARLAGGDNEQFF
TRBJ2-7,TRBV7-6,TRBD2,few,TGTGCCAGCAGCCTAGCGGGAGGGAGCTCCTACGAGCAGTACTTC,CASSLAGGSSYEQYF
TRBJ1-3,TRBV6-5,-,-,TGTGCCAGCAAACCACAGGGACCTGGAAACACCATATATTTT,CASKPQGPGNTIYF
TRBJ1-1,TRBV10-2,TRBD1,-,TGCGCCAGCAGTGAGTCGATATCGAGTAGGGGGCTATCTGAAGCTTTCTTT,CASSESISSRGLSEAFF
TRBJ2-2,TRBV28,-,-,TGTGCCAGCAGTTTAGCGGGTTCTTTCTCAAACACCGGGGAGCTGTTTTTT,CASSLAGSFSNTGELFF
TRBJ2-1,TRBV30,-,-,TGTGCCTGGAGTGTTAGCCGGAATCCTTTCTTC,CAWSVSRNPFF
TRBJ2-7,TRBV28,TRBD1,-,TGTGCCAGCAGTCTGACAAACCGGGACAGGGACTACTACGAGCAGTACTTC,CASSLTNRDRDYYEQYF
TRBJ2-1,TRBV9,TRBD2,-,TGTGCCAGCAGCGATGCGGGGGGGCCCTACAATGAGCAGTTCTTC,CASSDAGGPYNEQFF
TRBJ2-7,TRBV27,TRBD2,-,TGTGCCAGCAGTTTCGGGGGGGTTCGTTCCGAGCAGTACTTC,CASSFGGVRSEQYF
TRBJ1-1,TRBV6-5,-,-,TGTGCCAGTACCTTTGGAGTGAACACTGAAGCTTTCTTT,CASTFGVNTEAFF
TRBJ2-7,TRBV11-2,TRBD2,-,TGTGCCAGCAGCTCCGAGGGAGGGTCCTACGAGCAGTACTTC,CASSSEGGSYEQYF
TRBJ1-2,TRBV27,TRBD1,-,TGTGCCAGCAGTTTATTTACAGGGGGCGCAAACTATGGCTACACCTTC,CASSLFTGGANYGYTF
TRBJ2-6,TRBV3-1/TRBV3-2,TRBD1,-,TGTGCCAGCAGCCACCTTCTGACACCGGGACAGGGATTCTCTGGGGCCAACGTCCTGACTTTC,CASSHLLTPGQGFSGANVLTF
TRBJ1-4,TRBV19,-,-,TGTGCCAGTAGTATGACTCGAGAAAAACTGTTTTTT,CASSMTREKLFF
TRBJ2-2,TRBV29-1,-,-,TGCAGCGTTGTTGGCCCGGGGGGCCCGAACACCGGGGAGCTGTTTTTT,CSVVGPGGPNTGELFF
TRBJ1-1,TRBV6-5,-,-,TGTGCCAGCAGTTCGGAGGGGAACACTGAAGCTTTCTTT,CASSSEGNTEAFF
TRBJ1-2,TRBV28,-,-,TGTGCCAGCAGTTTTGGGGGGGGACGGAGACCCTATGGCTACACCTTC,CASSFGGGRRPYGYTF
TRBJ2-5,TRBV28,-,-,TGTGCCAGCAGTTCCCTACCAGGGCAAGAGACCCAGTACTTC,CASSSLPGQETQYF
TRBJ2-1,TRBV6-5,TRBD1,-,TGTGCCAGCAGCTTGGACAGGGGGCTATACAATGAGCAGTTCTTC,CASSLDRGLYNEQFF
TRBJ1-5,TRBV24-1,-,-,TGTGCCACCAGTGACTCACGAGGGGGTGGCAATCAGCCCCAGCATTTT,CATSDSRGGGNQPQHF
TRBJ2-3,TRBV14,TRBD2,-,TGTGCCAGCAGCCAAGAATTGGGGACTACCAGCACAGATACGCAGTATTTT,CASSQELGTTSTDTQYF
TRBJ2-1,TRBV2,TRBD2,-,TGTGCCAGCAGGGGGTTAGCGGGAGACAATGAGCAGTTCTTC,CASRGLAGDNEQFF
TRBJ2-7,TRBV2,TRBD2,-,TGTGCCAGCAGTGAAGGGGGGACTAACACCTACGAGCAGTACTTC,CASSEGGTNTYEQYF
TRBJ1-2,TRBV2,TRBD1,once,TGTGCCAGCGTCGACAGGGGGTACTATGGCTACACCTTC,CASVDRGYYGYTF
TRBJ1-2,TRBV5-6,TRBD1,-,TGTGCCAGCAGCTTGCAGGGGGAGGGCTACACCTTC,CASSLQGEGYTF
TRBJ2-7,TRBV7-9,TRBD1,-,TGTGCCAGCAGTATGACGGACAGGGGGCTCGAGCAGTACTTC,CASSMTDRGLEQYF
TRBJ1-5,TRBV15,-,-,TGTGCCACCAGCCAGAGGGGGACGCGAAATCAGCCCCAGCATTTT,CATSQRGTRNQPQHF
TRBJ1-1,TRBV6-5,TRBD1,-,TGTGCCAGCAGTTACCGGACAGGGCGTAATTCTGAAGCTTTCTTT,CASSYRTGRNSEAFF
TRBJ2-3,TRBV10-3,-,once,TGTGCCACCTCCGTCCCGAAGGAGAGCACAGATACGCAGTATTTT,CATSVPKESTDTQYF
TRBJ1-4,TRBV6-6,-,-,TGTGCCAGCAGTTACCGTCAGGGAGAAAAACTGTTTTTT,CASSYRQGEKLFF
TRBJ2-5,TRBV3-1/TRBV3-2,-,-,TGTGCCAGCAGCCAAATAGCGCAAGAGACCCAGTACTTC,CASSQIAQETQYF
TRBJ2-7,TRBV28,TRBD1,-,TGTGCCAGCAGTGGAACCGGGACAGGGGTCACCTACGAGCAGTACTTC,CASSGTGTGVTYEQYF
TRBJ2-3,TRBV30,TRBD1,-,TGTGCCTGGAGTGTAGGGCAGGGGGAAGATACGCAGTATTTT,CAWSVGQGEDTQYF
TRBJ1-5,TRBV27,-,-,TGTGCCAGCAGGAGCGGGGGCAGCGGTTTTCAGCCCCAGCATTTT,CASRSGGSGFQPQHF
TRBJ2-1,TRBV12-3/TRBV12-4,TRBD2,-,TGTGCCAGCAGTTTAGGCCTAGCGGATGAGCAGTTCTTC,CASSLGLADEQFF
TRBJ2-1,TRBV25-1,TRBD1,-,TGTGCCAGCAGTGAATTCCGTGGACAGGGGGAAATCAATGAGCAGTTCTTC,CASSEFRGQGEINEQFF
TRBJ2-3,TRBV2,TRBD2,once,TGTGCCAGCAGTGAAGGGACTAGCGGGGGTGATACGCAGTATTTT,CASSEGTSGGDTQYF
TRBJ1-2,TRBV4-2,-,-,TGTGCCAGCAGCCAAGGCGGCAGGGCACCGAACTATGGCTACACCTTC,CASSQGGRAPNYGYTF